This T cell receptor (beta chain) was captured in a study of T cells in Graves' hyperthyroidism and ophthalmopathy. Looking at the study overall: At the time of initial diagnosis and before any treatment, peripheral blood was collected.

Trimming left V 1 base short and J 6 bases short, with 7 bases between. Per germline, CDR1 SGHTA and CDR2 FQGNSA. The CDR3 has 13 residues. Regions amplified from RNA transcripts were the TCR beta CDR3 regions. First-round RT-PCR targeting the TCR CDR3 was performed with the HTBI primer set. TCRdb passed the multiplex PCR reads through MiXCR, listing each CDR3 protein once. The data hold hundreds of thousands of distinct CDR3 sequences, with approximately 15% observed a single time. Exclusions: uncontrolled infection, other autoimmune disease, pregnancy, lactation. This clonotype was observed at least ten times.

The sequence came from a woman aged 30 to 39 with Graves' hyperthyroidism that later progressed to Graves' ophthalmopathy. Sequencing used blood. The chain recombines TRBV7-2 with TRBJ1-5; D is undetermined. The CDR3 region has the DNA TGTGCCAGCAGCTTAGTTGGCAGTCAGCCCCAGCATTTT. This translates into CASSLVGSQPQHF.